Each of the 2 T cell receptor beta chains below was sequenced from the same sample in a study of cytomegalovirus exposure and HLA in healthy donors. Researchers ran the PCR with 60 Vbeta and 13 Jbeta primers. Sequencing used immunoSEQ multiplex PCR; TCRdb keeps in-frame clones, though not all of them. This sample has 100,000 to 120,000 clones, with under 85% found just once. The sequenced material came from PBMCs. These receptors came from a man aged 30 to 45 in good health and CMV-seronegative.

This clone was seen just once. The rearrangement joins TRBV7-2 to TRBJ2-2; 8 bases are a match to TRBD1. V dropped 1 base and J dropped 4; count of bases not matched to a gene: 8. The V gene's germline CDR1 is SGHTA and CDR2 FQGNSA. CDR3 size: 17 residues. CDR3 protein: CASSLVPQGAGTGELFF. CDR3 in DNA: TGTGCCAGCAGCTTAGTCCCCCAGGGGGCCGGCACCGGGGAGCTGTTTTTT.

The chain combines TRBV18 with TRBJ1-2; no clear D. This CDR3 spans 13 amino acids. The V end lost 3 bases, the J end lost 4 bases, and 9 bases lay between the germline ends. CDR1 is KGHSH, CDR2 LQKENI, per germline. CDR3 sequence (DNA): TGTGCCAGCTCACCTTTCGGGAGCTATGGCTACACCTTC. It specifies CASSPFGSYGYTF.